The rows below give T cell receptor beta chains drawn from one sample of a study of T cell responses to AZD1222 COVID-19 vaccine. Clones were sequenced by immunoSEQ multiplex PCR, and TCRdb holds only the in-frame ones, with some missing. The sample includes about 140,000 clones, 85% to 95% of them seen just once. This sample comprised peripheral blood, obtained on day 0 of MenACWY control vaccination. These receptor sequences come from an adult in good health. Both conserved end residues are part of each CDR3. A D gene is named only where the DNA matches it firmly. Clone size appears in some rows only: once, few, many, or a class for an expanded clone.

TGTGCCATCAGTGCGGGGGCTCTGAACACTGAAGCTTTCTTT	CAISAGALNTEAFF	TRBJ1-1	TRBV10-3	NA	NA
TGCGCCAGCAGCCAAGAAGTAGCCTATGGAGAAAAACTGTTTTTT	CASSQEVAYGEKLFF	TRBJ1-4	TRBV4-3	NA	NA
TGTGCCAGCACCCCACGGGAGGGCGTTGGAAACACCATATATTTT	CASTPREGVGNTIYF	TRBJ1-3	TRBV7-8	NA	NA
TGTGCCAGCAGCAAAATGAGGAAAACTGAAGCTTTCTTT	CASSKMRKTEAFF	TRBJ1-1	TRBV21-1	NA	NA
TGTGCCAGTAGTATAAGGGGGGATCAGCCCCAGCATTTT	CASSIRGDQPQHF	TRBJ1-5	TRBV19	NA	NA
TGCGCCAGCAGCCAAGTCGTCGTCGGGGAGGGCCTAAGCAATGAGCAGTTCTTC	CASSQVVVGEGLSNEQFF	TRBJ2-1	TRBV4-1	TRBD2	NA
TGTGCCAGCAGCTTATTGGCAGACCTCAATCAGCCCCAGCATTTT	CASSLLADLNQPQHF	TRBJ1-5	TRBV7-2	NA	NA
TGCGCCAGCAGCTTGGGTTCAGGGCTAAGTCAGCCCCAGCATTTT	CASSLGSGLSQPQHF	TRBJ1-5	TRBV5-1	NA	NA
TGTGCCAGCGGGTATAACAGGGGGCACGGGGAGCTGTTTTTT	CASGYNRGHGELFF	TRBJ2-2	TRBV9	TRBD1	NA
TGCGCCAGCAGAAAGACAGGGGAAGAGACCCAGTACTTC	CASRKTGEETQYF	TRBJ2-5	TRBV5-1	TRBD1	NA
TGTGCCAGCAGCAATAGGCCGTTCGACACTGAAGCTTTCTTT	CASSNRPFDTEAFF	TRBJ1-1	TRBV9	NA	NA
TGTGCCACCAGTGATGGACGGACCCTAAATTCACCCCTCCACTTT	CATSDGRTLNSPLHF	TRBJ1-6	TRBV24-1	NA	NA
TGTGCCAGCGTCCCCGGAGGACTGTCCCAAGAGACCCAGTACTTC	CASVPGGLSQETQYF	TRBJ2-5	TRBV2	NA	NA
TGTGCCAGCAGTTTCCCCCTCTCCCATGGCTACACCTTC	CASSFPLSHGYTF	TRBJ1-2	TRBV28	NA	NA
TGTGCCAGCTCGGCGGTAACTCTCACTGAAGCTTTCTTT	CASSAVTLTEAFF	TRBJ1-1	TRBV6-5	NA	NA
TGTGCCATCAAAGGGGAGTTCGGCAATCAGCCCCAGCATTTT	CAIKGEFGNQPQHF	TRBJ1-5	TRBV10-3	NA	few
TGTGCCAGCACACCGACAGGGTATTCTAATTCACCCCTCCACTTT	CASTPTGYSNSPLHF	TRBJ1-6	TRBV9	TRBD1	once
TGTGCCAGTAGTTCCACGACTAGCGGGGGGGCAGGGCAGTTCTTC	CASSSTTSGGAGQFF	TRBJ2-1	TRBV19	TRBD2	NA
TGTGCCAGCAGCTCTACAGGGGTAAGCAATCAGCCCCAGCATTTT	CASSSTGVSNQPQHF	TRBJ1-5	TRBV28	TRBD1	NA
TGTGCCAGCAGCGTAGACAGGCCCTATAATTCACCCCTCCACTTT	CASSVDRPYNSPLHF	TRBJ1-6	TRBV28	NA	NA
TGTGCCACGGGCGGGAGTAGGAATGAGCAGTTCTTC	CATGGSRNEQFF	TRBJ2-1	TRBV24-1	TRBD2	NA
TGTGCCAGCAGCCGACAGGAGGGGACTGAAGCTTTCTTT	CASSRQEGTEAFF	TRBJ1-1	TRBV7-8	NA	NA
TGTGCCAGCAGTGAATTGACCCCTCCAAGGACCGGGGAGCTGTTTTTT	CASSELTPPRTGELFF	TRBJ2-2	TRBV2	NA	NA
TGTGCCAGTGGGGGACAGGGAGCGCTCAATCAGCCCCAGCATTTT	CASGGQGALNQPQHF	TRBJ1-5	TRBV27	TRBD1	once
TGTGCCAGCAGTTCAGGACAGAGCGCCTCACAATTCTCTGGAAACACCATATATTTT	CASSSGQSASQFSGNTIYF	TRBJ1-3	TRBV27	NA	NA
TGTGCCAGTAGTTACCGTCCTACAGGGTCTGGGGCCAACGTCCTGACTTTC	CASSYRPTGSGANVLTF	TRBJ2-6	TRBV19	NA	once
TGTGCCAGCAGACTGGACAGTTATAATTCACCCCTCCACTTT	CASRLDSYNSPLHF	TRBJ1-6	TRBV7-9	NA	once